This record looks at one T cell receptor beta chain sequence and its context. Its cognate antigen is unknown. Amplified TCR beta CDR3 regions derived from RNA transcripts. With the HTBI primer set, the TCR CDR3 went through a first round of RT-PCR. TCRdb reprocessed the multiplex PCR reads with MiXCR, giving one entry per CDR3 protein. Here the sample spans more than 350,000 distinct CDR3 sequences, about 14% being singletons. The CDR3 is 16 residues long. Trimming shortened V by 5 bases and J by 4 bases, and 15 bases separated the two germline ends. Germline CDR1 reads MDHEN; CDR2 reads SYDVKM. This sample was included in a study of T cells in Graves' hyperthyroidism and ophthalmopathy. Overall study results and limits: For ophthalmopathy, model prediction preceded onset by a median around 7 months. Blood also showed most of the thyroid clonotypes that were expanded above 0.001.

Uncontrolled infections, other autoimmune diseases, pregnancy or lactation led to exclusion of patients. PBMCs were obtained from under 13 ml fresh peripheral blood. What was sequenced was blood. This sequence originates from a woman in her 30s with Graves' ophthalmopathy. The rearrangement joins TRBV28 to TRBJ2-6; TRBD1 is a possible D gene (5 bases). CDR3 region: CASSPLQGRGANVLTF. CDR3 in DNA: TGTGCCAGCAGTCCCCTCCAGGGTAGGGGGGCCAACGTCCTGACTTTC.